The clone carrying this T cell receptor beta chain has at least ten counts. The target antigen is unknown. Using RNA template, CDR3s of TCR alpha and beta were amplified with iRepertoire arm-PCR. Input was roughly 95-450 ng of tissue mRNA or PBMC total RNA. TCRdb called the multiplex PCR reads again in MiXCR, with one record for every CDR3 protein. The sample has over 15,000 distinct CDR3 sequences; 58% are singletons. The data were obtained in a study of glioma-infiltrating T cells. Whole-study findings and limits: Tissue-blood divergence was below expectation in non-neoplastic patients, above in gliomas.

Trimming cost V 6 bases and J 8 bases, with 11 bases left between them. The CDR3 has 12 amino acids. Germline loops: CDR1 SNHLY, CDR2 FYNNEI. This receptor was identified in a human donor with low-grade glioma or glioblastoma, undergoing nonglioma brain surgery, or in good health (not recorded which). The V and J genes are TRBV2 and TRBJ1-3; perhaps TRBD1 as D (6 bases). The sample was glioma tissue, nonneoplastic brain tissue, or PBMCs (not recorded which). The DNA of the CDR3 is TGTGCCAGCAGCGTTAACAGGGACACCATATATTTT. Protein sequence: CASSVNRDTIYF. Drawing the rest from reference TRBV2 and TRBJ1-3, the complete variable domain is EPEVTQTPSHQVTQMGQEVILRCVPISNHLYFYWYRQILGQKVEFLVSFYNNEISEKSEIFDDQFSVERPDGSNFTLKIRSTKLEDSAMYFCASSVNRDTIYFGEGSWLTVV.